This passage covers 26 T cell receptor beta chains from one sample sequenced in a study of blood T cell repertoires in COVID-19. Assay: immunoSEQ multiplex PCR; the TCRdb copy retains only in-frame clones and omits some. The sample has about 130,000 clones, roughly 84% seen once. Sequences were obtained from peripheral blood. The receptors stem from a human donor in a cohort sampled during active COVID-19.

This clone was seen only once. The rearrangement uses TRBV28 and TRBJ1-6; the D is unclear. The V gene's germline CDR1 is MDHEN and CDR2 SYDVKM. V shed 5 bases and J shed 7 bases, with 9 bases lying between them. The CDR3 is made up of 13 amino acids. The CDR3 reads CASSNRGNSPLHF. The CDR3 DNA sequence: TGTGCCAGCAGTAACCGGGGAAATTCACCCCTCCACTTT.

The chain recombines TRBV11-2 with TRBJ2-5; TRBD2 aligns across 9 bases. The CDR3 runs 15 residues. V lost 5 bases to trimming and J lost 5 bases; unmatched junction nucleotides: 9. Germline V gene data show CDR1 as SGHAT and CDR2 as FQNNGV. CDR3 in DNA: TGTGCCAGCAGCCCACCGGGACTAGCTGGGGAGACCCAGTACTTC. This encodes CASSPPGLAGETQYF.

The rearrangement uses TRBV2 and TRBJ2-7; maybe TRBD2 (5 bases). Trimming removed 6 bases from V and 2 bases from J, with 14 bases in between. Germline CDR1 is SNHLY and CDR2 is FYNNEI. There are 14 residues in the CDR3. CDR3 in DNA: TGTGCCAGCAGGCGGGCGGTCACTACCTACGAGCAGTACGTC. Its protein is CASRRAVTTYEQYV.

The rearrangement links TRBV7-2 to TRBJ1-1; 7 nucleotides align to TRBD1. CDR1 and CDR2 (germline): SGHTA, FQGNSA. The CDR3 covers 17 residues. The junction had 8 bases not matched to a gene; V was cut back by 1 base and J by 0 bases. The CDR3 loop reads CASSLGQPGQLNTEAFF. DNA for the CDR3: TGTGCCAGCAGCTTAGGCCAGCCGGGACAGTTGAACACTGAAGCTTTCTTT. Full variable domain (rest looked up from reference TRBV7-2 and TRBJ1-1): GAGVSQSPSNKVTEKGKDVELRCDPISGHTALYWYRQSLGQGLEFLIYFQGNSAPDKSGLPSDRFSAERTGGSVSTLTIQRTQQEDSAVYLCASSLGQPGQLNTEAFFGQGTRLTVV.

The genes are TRBV3-1 (or the pseudogene TRBV3-2) and TRBJ2-1; TRBD2 matches 11 bases. The germline gives CDR1 LGHDT, CDR2 YNNKEL (reference sequence). J was trimmed by 6 bases and V by 4 bases; bases with no gene match: 5. The CDR3 length is 15 residues. In nucleotides, the CDR3 is TGTGCCAGCAGCCCCCGAGGGACTAGCGGCAATGAGCAGTTCTTC. Translation: CASSPRGTSGNEQFF.

J is TRBJ2-2 and V is TRBV7-3; possibly TRBD1 for D (6 bases). CDR1 and CDR2 from the germline V gene are SGHTA and FQGTGA. The CDR3 has 16 residues. Between the trimmed V and J ends, which lost 6 bases and 5 bases, there was a span of 19 bases. This chain's CDR3 is CASSHATQGFTGELFF. In DNA, the CDR3 is TGTGCCAGCAGTCACGCAACACAGGGATTTACCGGGGAGCTGTTTTTT. The complete variable domain, with remaining parts taken from reference TRBV7-3 and TRBJ2-2, reads GAGVSQTPSNKVTEKGKYVELRCDPISGHTALYWYRQSLGQGPEFLIYFQGTGAADDSGLPNDRFFAVRPEGSVSTLKIQRTERGDSAVYLCASSHATQGFTGELFFGEGSRLTVL.

This clone has just one count. The chain employs TRBV4-1 and TRBJ2-1, with 9 bases fitting TRBD1. Germline values: CDR1 MGHRA, CDR2 YSYEKL. CDR3 length: 16 residues. The trim removed 2 bases at V and 8 bases at J, leaving 10 bases unmatched. CDR3 sequence (DNA): TGCGCCAGCAGCCAACCGGGACAGGGAATTTTAGATGAGCAGTTCTTC. Protein sequence: CASSQPGQGILDEQFF.

The CDR3 region is CASSTGVDNYGYTF. For the CDR3, the DNA is TGTGCCAGCTCAACAGGGGTGGATAACTATGGCTACACCTTC. The chain couples TRBV18 to TRBJ1-2, with 7 bases identical to TRBD1. Unmatched junction bases numbered 4, after V lost 5 bases and J lost 1 base. CDR1 is KGHSH, CDR2 LQKENI, per germline. The CDR3 has 14 amino acids.

The chain has TRBV15 and TRBJ1-6, with D possibly TRBD1 on 6 matching bases. Looked up from germline, CDR1 is LNHNV and CDR2 is YYDKDF (reference sequence). Deletions cut 1 base from V and 6 bases from J, with 10 bases between. CDR3 size: 15 residues. CDR3 nucleotide sequence: TGTGCCACCAGCAGAGGGGGGGGCCCTAATTCACCCCTCCACTTT. Translating it yields CATSRGGGPNSPLHF.

This sequence joins TRBV14 and TRBJ1-1; D is perhaps TRBD1 (5 bases). CDR3 length: 17 amino acids. Germline V gene data show CDR1 as SGHDN and CDR2 as FVKESK. Trimming removed 2 bases from V and 3 bases from J, with 19 bases in between. The CDR3 reads CASSQRLGAGLYTEAFF. The DNA of the CDR3 is TGTGCCAGCAGCCAAAGACTTGGGGCCGGGTTGTACACTGAAGCTTTCTTT.

The chain joins TRBV20-1 to TRBJ1-1; 7 positions agree with TRBD1. Per germline, CDR1 DFQATT and CDR2 SNEGSKA (reference sequence). The CDR3 runs 11 residues. With V trimmed by 6 bases and J by 11 bases, 9 bases remained unmatched. The CDR3 DNA reads as TGCAGTGCGGCTCGGACAGGTAGGGCTTTCTTT. This encodes CSAARTGRAFF.

This chain connects TRBV6-4 to TRBJ1-5, with a possible D match to TRBD1 (5 bases). Germline CDR1 reads MRHNA; CDR2 reads SNTAGT. The CDR3 is 13 residues long. V was cut by 4 bases and J by 6 bases, with 10 bases left in between. The CDR3 sequence is CASSAGGGQPQHF. The CDR3 DNA reads as TGTGCCAGCAGTGCCGGGGGAGGTCAGCCCCAGCATTTT.

In DNA, the CDR3 is TGTGCCTGGAGAGGACTAGTGAACACCGGGGAGCTGTTTTTT. Protein product: CAWRGLVNTGELFF. The chain has TRBV30 and TRBJ2-2, with 7 positions matching TRBD2. This CDR3 has 14 residues. Germline values: CDR1 GTSNPN, CDR2 SVGIG (reference sequence). J lost 1 base, V lost 3 bases, and 2 bases had no gene match.

The chain couples TRBV10-1 to TRBJ1-2; 10 nucleotides agree with TRBD1. Trimming cost V 4 bases and J 2 bases; bases outside gene matches: 7. This CDR3 has 16 residues. Per germline, CDR1 WNHNN and CDR2 SYGVQD (reference sequence). The CDR3 sequence is CASSVQPGQGNYGYTF. CDR3 DNA: TGCGCCAGCAGTGTCCAACCGGGACAGGGGAACTATGGCTACACCTTC.

This chain connects TRBV12-3 or TRBV12-4 to TRBJ2-5; D gene unclear. V was cut by 2 bases and J by 2 bases, with 3 bases left in between. The CDR3 length is 12 residues. The CDR3 protein is CASSLRQETQYF. CDR3 in DNA: TGTGCCAGCAGTTTACGGCAAGAGACCCAGTACTTC.

This clone was counted once. The rearrangement links TRBV7-2 to TRBJ1-2, with D possibly TRBD1 on 5 matching bases. Between the trimmed V and J ends, which lost 7 bases and 5 bases, there was a span of 20 bases. The CDR3 is 15 residues long. Germline V gene lookup returns CDR1 SGHTA and CDR2 FQGNSA. The CDR3 DNA is TGTGCCAGCAACTCACCGGACATGATGCGATATGGCTACACCTTC. Amino acids: CASNSPDMMRYGYTF.

This clone was detected many times. The chain links TRBV4-3 to TRBJ2-7; 8 nucleotides align to TRBD1. Trimming at V came to 2 bases and at J to 6 bases, leaving 3 bases not matched to a gene. CDR1 and CDR2 from the germline V gene are LGHNA and YSLEER. The CDR3 totals 13 residues. This chain's CDR3 is CASSQRTGREQYF. CDR3 bases: TGCGCCAGCAGCCAACGGACAGGGCGCGAGCAGTACTTC.

In its sample, this clone was seen once. The chain employs TRBV2 and TRBJ1-1; D uncertain. From germline, CDR1 is SNHLY and CDR2 FYNNEI. CDR3 length equals 16 residues. V shed 5 bases and J shed 1 base, with 17 bases lying between them. Here the CDR3 reads CASSYHEEVWNTEAFF. As DNA, the CDR3 is TGTGCCAGCAGTTATCATGAGGAGGTTTGGAACACTGAAGCTTTCTTT.

The DNA of the CDR3 is TGTGCTAGTGGTTTCGCAACGACGACAGGTCAGACCTACATGAACACTGAAGCTTTCTTT. Its translation: CASGFATTTGQTYMNTEAFF. The V call is TRBV12-5, the J call TRBJ1-1; perhaps TRBD1 as D (6 bases). In germline, CDR1 is LGHNT, CDR2 FRNRAP. The CDR3 is made up of 20 amino acids. Trimming left V 3 bases short and J 0 bases short, with 26 bases between.

The chain employs TRBV5-1 and TRBJ2-4, with TRBD2 matching 7 bases. The trim removed 4 bases at V and 3 bases at J, leaving 10 bases unmatched. CDR3 length: 16 residues. CDR1 is SGHRS and CDR2 is YFSETQ in the germline V gene. DNA for the CDR3: TGCGCCAGCAGCCTCAACGGGGGGTCAGGCAAAAACATTCAGTACTTC. Amino acids: CASSLNGGSGKNIQYF.

The genes are TRBV4-3 and TRBJ1-1; D gene uncertain. Deletions cut 0 bases from V and 1 base from J, with 6 bases between. CDR1 is LGHNA and CDR2 is YSLEER in the germline V gene. This CDR3 has 14 residues. The CDR3 sequence is CASSQDIRNTEAFF. In DNA form, the CDR3 reads TGCGCCAGCAGCCAAGATATTCGGAACACTGAAGCTTTCTTT.

The chain joins TRBV29-1 to TRBJ2-3, with 10 bases identical to TRBD1. With 6 bases clipped from V and 4 bases from J, the junction kept 10 bases outside the gene matches. Germline V gene data show CDR1 as SQVTM and CDR2 as ANQGSEA. There are 15 residues in the CDR3. CDR3 nucleotide sequence: TGCAGCGTGGAAAGGGGGACAGGGGCCCCAGATACGCAGTATTTT. This encodes CSVERGTGAPDTQYF.

This clone has just one count. The chain links TRBV10-3 to TRBJ2-1, with D uncertain. The germline gives CDR1 ENHRY, CDR2 SYGVKD. Trimming pared 4 bases from V and 0 bases from J, leaving 10 bases between. The CDR3 contains 15 residues. Here the CDR3 reads CAISGSESSYNEQFF. As DNA, the CDR3 is TGTGCCATCAGTGGGAGCGAGAGCTCCTACAATGAGCAGTTCTTC.

The CDR3 nucleotides are TGTGCCAGCAGTGAACTAACTTCCGGGGAGCTGTTTTTT. It encodes CASSELTSGELFF. V gene TRBV6-1 combines with J gene TRBJ2-2, with no clear D. V was pared by 2 bases and J by 6 bases, with 7 bases between. This CDR3 is 13 amino acids long. Germline lookup yields CDR1 MNHNS and CDR2 SASEGT.

This chain joins TRBV2 and TRBJ1-5, with TRBD1 matching over 9 bases. The length of the CDR3 is 16 residues. V was pared by 6 bases and J by 0 bases, with 6 bases of the junction left unmatched. Germline V gene data show CDR1 as SNHLY and CDR2 as FYNNEI. In DNA form, the CDR3 reads TGTGCCAGCAGAGTCGAACAGGGGGCTAGCAATCAGCCCCAGCATTTT. It encodes CASRVEQGASNQPQHF. Supplemented by reference TRBV2 and TRBJ1-5, the full variable domain reads EPEVTQTPSHQVTQMGQEVILRCVPISNHLYFYWYRQILGQKVEFLVSFYNNEISEKSEIFDDQFSVERPDGSNFTLKIRSTKLEDSAMYFCASRVEQGASNQPQHFGDGTRLSIL.

The V call is TRBV9, the J call TRBJ1-6; maybe TRBD1 (5 bases). Germline V gene sequence: CDR1 SGDLS, CDR2 YYNGEE. The CDR3 has 15 residues. Trimming stripped 1 base from V and 6 bases from J, with 11 bases between. The CDR3 DNA is TGTGCCAGCAGCGTAACGCCAGGGCCTAATTCACCCCTCCACTTT. Its protein is CASSVTPGPNSPLHF.